The following is a TCR beta chain sequence with its context. Its target is not known. These data come from a study of CXCR3-negative and CXCR3-positive naive CD8 T cells. General study results and limits: Naive subsets showed comparable surface CD5, and TCR interaction strength was also inferred from TRB CDR3 physicochemistry. In CXCR3-positive naive cells, the TRB CDR3s were more hydrophobic than in CXCR3-negative naive cells.

cDNA libraries for TRB were generated by 5' RACE incorporating UMI labels. For each CDR3 protein, TCRdb gives one entry from its re-call of the 5' RACE reads, without DNA. The ten top clones account for approximately 1.1%, within a sample of approximately 100,000 distinct CDR3 sequences. Sequenced: naive CXCR3+ CD8+ T cells from blood. Subset meaning: CD45RO-CCR7+CD27+CD95- naive CD8+ T cells expressing CXCR3 (TNR3+). This TCR came from a human donor in good health. Some clones in this sample may be carry-over from other donors' samples.

CDR3 loop: CASSEGGNGELFF. This rearrangement joins TRBV6-1 to TRBJ2-2; TCRdb names TRBD1, which stays unverified in the absence of DNA. In germline, CDR1 is MNHNS, CDR2 SASEGT. The CDR3 is 13 residues long.